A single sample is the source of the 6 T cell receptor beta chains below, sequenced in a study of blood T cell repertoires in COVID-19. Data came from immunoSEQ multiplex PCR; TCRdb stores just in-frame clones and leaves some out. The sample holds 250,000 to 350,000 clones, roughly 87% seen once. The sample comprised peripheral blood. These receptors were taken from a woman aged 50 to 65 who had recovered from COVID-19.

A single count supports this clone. As DNA, the CDR3 is TGTGCTAGTGGGGAAGGACAGAAAAGCACAGATACGCAGTATTTT. Translation gives CASGEGQKSTDTQYF. The rearrangement joins TRBV12-5 to TRBJ2-3; perhaps TRBD1 as D (6 bases). Trimming left V 6 bases short and J 0 bases short, with 13 bases between. Germline V gives CDR1 LGHNT, CDR2 FRNRAP. The CDR3 totals 15 residues.

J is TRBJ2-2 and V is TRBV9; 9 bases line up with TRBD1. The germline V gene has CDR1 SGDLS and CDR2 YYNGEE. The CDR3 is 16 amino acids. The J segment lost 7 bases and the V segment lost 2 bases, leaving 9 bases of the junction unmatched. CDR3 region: CASSVSGTGNSGELFF. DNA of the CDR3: TGTGCCAGCAGCGTGTCCGGGACAGGGAATAGCGGGGAGCTGTTTTTT.

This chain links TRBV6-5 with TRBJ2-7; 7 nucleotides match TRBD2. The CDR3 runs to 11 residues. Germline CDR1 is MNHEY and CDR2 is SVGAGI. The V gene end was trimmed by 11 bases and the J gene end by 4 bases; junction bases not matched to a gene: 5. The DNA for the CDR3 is TGTGCCTCCTGGGACTATTACGAGCAGTACTTC. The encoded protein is CASWDYYEQYF.

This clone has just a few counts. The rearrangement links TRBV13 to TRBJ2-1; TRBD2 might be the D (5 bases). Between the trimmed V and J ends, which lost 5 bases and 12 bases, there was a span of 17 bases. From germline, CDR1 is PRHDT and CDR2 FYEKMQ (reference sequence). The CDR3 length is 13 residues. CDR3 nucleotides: TGTGCCAGCAGCCTGGAAAGGACCAGCGGGCAGTTCTTC. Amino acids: CASSLERTSGQFF. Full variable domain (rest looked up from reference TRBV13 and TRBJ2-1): AAGVIQSPRHLIKEKRETATLKCYPIPRHDTVYWYQQGPGQDPQFLISFYEKMQSDKGSIPDRFSAQQFSDYHSELNMSSLELGDSALYFCASSLERTSGQFFGPGTRLTVL.

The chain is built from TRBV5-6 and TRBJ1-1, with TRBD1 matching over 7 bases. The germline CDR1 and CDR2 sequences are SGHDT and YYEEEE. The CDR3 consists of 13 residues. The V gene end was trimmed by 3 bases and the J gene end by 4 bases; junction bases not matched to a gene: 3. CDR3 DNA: TGTGCCAGCAGCTCAGGGGGTGGCACTGAAGCTTTCTTT. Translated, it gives CASSSGGGTEAFF.

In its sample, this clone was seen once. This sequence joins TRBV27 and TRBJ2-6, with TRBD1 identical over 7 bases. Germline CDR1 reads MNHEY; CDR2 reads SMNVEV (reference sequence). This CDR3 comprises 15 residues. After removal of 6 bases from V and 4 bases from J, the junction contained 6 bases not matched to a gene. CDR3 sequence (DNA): TGTGCCAGCAGACCAGGGGGTGCCGGGGCCAACGTCCTGACTTTC. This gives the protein CASRPGGAGANVLTF.